This T cell receptor (beta chain) was recovered during a study of T and B cells in COVID-19 patients. Study-wide background: Median age was 34 years in the recovered cohort and about 67 years in the active-infection cohort.

There are 13 residues in the CDR3. Germline loops: CDR1 MNHNY, CDR2 SVGAGI (reference sequence). V lost 10 bases to trimming and J lost 4 bases; unmatched junction nucleotides: 6. TRB rearrangements were amplified by multiplex PCR with BIOMED2 TRB-A/B primers. TCRdb reprocessed the multiplex PCR reads via MiXCR and lists one record per CDR3 protein. The repertoire holds around 7,500 distinct CDR3 sequences, with less than 45% as singletons. Each TRB amplification used about 250-550 ng of genomic DNA from blood. The origin of this receptor is a human donor who had recovered from COVID-19. Material for sequencing was blood. The chain has TRBV6-6 and TRBJ1-4, with TRBD1 matching 7 bases. This CDR3 is CATDRAGNEKLFF. CDR3 DNA sequence: TGTGCCACCGACAGGGCCGGTAATGAAAAACTGTTTTTT.